The sequence of this TCR beta chain was determined in a study of T-cell reconstitution after alpha-beta-depleted transplantation in children (dated by TCRdb to 2016 to 2018). Regarding the research as a whole: The study quantitatively tracked T-cell immune reconstitution after TCRalphabeta/CD19-depleted allogeneic hematopoietic cell transplantation in children using TCR repertoire profiling. The paper's findings and limits, for the study overall: Over the following months the frequencies of hyperexpanded clones went down, and after one year T-cell counts and TCRbeta diversity were mostly credited to newly produced T cells. About two months after transplant, the apparently early recovery of alphabetaT-cell counts reportedly depended on just several hundred clones that had expanded rapidly and came from non-depleted graft cells. In some patients, the high TCRbeta diversity seen at day 60 was put down to recipient T cells and intrathymic progenitors that had survived conditioning.

This clonotype was seen only a few times. What this receptor recognizes is not known. It has no much larger one-base neighbor in the sample; base qualities were not kept. The sample's treatment or condition label, decoded: allogeneic hematopoietic cell transplantation with graft depleted of TCRalphabeta T cells and CD19 B cells. TCRalphabeta/CD19-depleted allogeneic hematopoietic cell grafts were given to the transplant recipients, all of whom were children. Libraries were made using PCR. The instrument given in TCRdb is Illumina HiSeq 2500. TCR library preparation used molecular barcoding, with unique molecular identifiers applied to normalize quantification of the TCRbeta repertoire. Using fastp trimming at Q25 and MiXCR clonotype assembly, TCRdb reanalyzed the public sequencing data and kept in-frame beta chains. Merged by CDR3 protein, the rows form single entries marked with the most common genes and DNA. The sample includes hundreds of thousands of distinct CDR3 sequences, with 15% to 20% observed a single time. Around 5.3% of the sample is taken by the ten largest.

V is clipped by 8 bases and J by 3 bases, and the sequence between their germline boundaries is 14 bases long. Including cysteine and phenylalanine, the CDR3 has 14 amino acids. The entry retains the CDR3 DNA only, 42 bases that are in frame from base 1. The TCR originated in a male patient younger than 18 who had a stem cell transplant for acute lymphoblastic leukemia, so the T cells may come from the graft donor. The chain couples TRBV12-3 or TRBV12-4 to TRBJ1-5; 6 matching bases give a weak D call of TRBD1. Source: PBMCs, mostly from graft donor cells, taken 360 days after TCRalphabeta/CD19-depleted stem cell transplant. For the CDR3, the sequence is CASALWGLNQPQHF. The nucleotide sequence reads TGTGCCAGCGCCCTTTGGGGGCTCAATCAGCCCCAGCATTTT.